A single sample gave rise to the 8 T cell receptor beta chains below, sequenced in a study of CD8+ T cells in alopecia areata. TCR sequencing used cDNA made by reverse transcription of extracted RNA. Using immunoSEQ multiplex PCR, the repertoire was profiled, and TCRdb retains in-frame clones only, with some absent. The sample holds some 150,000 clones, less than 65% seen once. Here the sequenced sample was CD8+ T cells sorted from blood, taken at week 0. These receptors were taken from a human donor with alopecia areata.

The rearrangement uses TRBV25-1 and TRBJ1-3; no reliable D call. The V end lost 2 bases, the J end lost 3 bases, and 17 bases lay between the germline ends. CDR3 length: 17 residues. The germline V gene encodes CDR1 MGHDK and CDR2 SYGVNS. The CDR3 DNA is TGTGCCAGCAGTGAAAGGTTTGGGGAGGGTATTGGAAACACCATATATTTT. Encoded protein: CASSERFGEGIGNTIYF.

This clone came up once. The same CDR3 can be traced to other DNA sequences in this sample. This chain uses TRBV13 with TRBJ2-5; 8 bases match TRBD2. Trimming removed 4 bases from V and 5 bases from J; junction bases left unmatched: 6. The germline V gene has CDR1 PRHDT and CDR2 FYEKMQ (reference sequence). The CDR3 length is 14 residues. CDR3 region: CASSSSGGGETQYF. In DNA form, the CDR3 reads TGTGCCAGCAGCTCCAGCGGGGGAGGTGAGACCCAGTACTTC.

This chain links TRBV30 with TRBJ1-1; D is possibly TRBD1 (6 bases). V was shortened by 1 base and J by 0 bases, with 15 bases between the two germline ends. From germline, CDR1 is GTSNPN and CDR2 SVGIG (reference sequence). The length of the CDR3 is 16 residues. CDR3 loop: CAWSGSGQRMNTEAFF. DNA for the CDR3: TGTGCCTGGAGTGGATCGGGACAACGCATGAACACTGAAGCTTTCTTT.

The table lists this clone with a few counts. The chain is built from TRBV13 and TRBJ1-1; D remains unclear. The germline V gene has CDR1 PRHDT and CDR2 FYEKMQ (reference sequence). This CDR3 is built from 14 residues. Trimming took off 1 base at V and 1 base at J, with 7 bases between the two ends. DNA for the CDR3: TGTGCCAGCAGCTTAGAAGCTCCGAACACTGAAGCTTTCTTT. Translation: CASSLEAPNTEAFF.

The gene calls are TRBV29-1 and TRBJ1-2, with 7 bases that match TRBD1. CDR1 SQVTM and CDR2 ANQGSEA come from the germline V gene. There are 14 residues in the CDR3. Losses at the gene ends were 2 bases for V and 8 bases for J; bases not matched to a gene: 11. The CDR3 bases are TGCAGCGTTGAATCACCAGGGGGGCATGACGGCTACACCTTC. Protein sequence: CSVESPGGHDGYTF.

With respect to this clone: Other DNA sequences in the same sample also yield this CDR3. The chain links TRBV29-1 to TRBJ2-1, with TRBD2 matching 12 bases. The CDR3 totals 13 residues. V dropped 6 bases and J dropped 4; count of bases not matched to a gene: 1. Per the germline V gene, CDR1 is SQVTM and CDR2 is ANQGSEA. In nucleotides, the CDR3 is TGCAGCGTAGGACTAGCGGGGTACAATGAGCAGTTCTTC. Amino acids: CSVGLAGYNEQFF.

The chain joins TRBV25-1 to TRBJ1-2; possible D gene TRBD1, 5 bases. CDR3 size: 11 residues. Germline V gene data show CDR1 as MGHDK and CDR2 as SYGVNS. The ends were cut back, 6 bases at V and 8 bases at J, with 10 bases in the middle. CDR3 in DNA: TGTGCCAGCAGGGGACCTCGAGGCTACACCTTC. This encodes CASRGPRGYTF.

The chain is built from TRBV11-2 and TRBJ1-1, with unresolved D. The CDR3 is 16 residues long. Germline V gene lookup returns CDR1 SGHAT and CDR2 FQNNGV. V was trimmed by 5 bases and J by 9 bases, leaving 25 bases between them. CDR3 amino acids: CASSPSGSSNVWKAFF. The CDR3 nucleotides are TGTGCCAGCAGCCCATCGGGCAGCTCAAACGTTTGGAAAGCTTTCTTT.